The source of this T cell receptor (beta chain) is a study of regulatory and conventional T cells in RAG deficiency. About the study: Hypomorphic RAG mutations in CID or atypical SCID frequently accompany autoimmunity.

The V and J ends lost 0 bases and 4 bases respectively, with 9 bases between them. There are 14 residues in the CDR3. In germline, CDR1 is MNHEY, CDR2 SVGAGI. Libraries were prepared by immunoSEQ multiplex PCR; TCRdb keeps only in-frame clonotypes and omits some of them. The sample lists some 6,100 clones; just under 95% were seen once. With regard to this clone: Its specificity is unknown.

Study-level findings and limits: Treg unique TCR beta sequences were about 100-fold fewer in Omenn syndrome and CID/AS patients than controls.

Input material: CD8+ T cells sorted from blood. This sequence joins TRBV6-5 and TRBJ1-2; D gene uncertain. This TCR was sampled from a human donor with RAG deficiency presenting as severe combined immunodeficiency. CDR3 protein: CASSYSAAFYGYTF. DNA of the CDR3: TGTGCCAGCAGTTACTCGGCAGCCTTCTATGGCTACACCTTC.